The clone carrying this T cell receptor (beta chain) was seen once. The multiple sclerosis controls were treatment-naive patients with relapsing-remitting disease that was stable or active. This sample is drawn from a study of CD8 T cells in Susac syndrome. RNA was extracted with the RNeasy kit, and a quantity of roughly 0.5 to 1 ug was reverse transcribed using random hexamers. TCRdb used MiXCR to reprocess the immunoSEQ multiplex PCR reads, holding one entry per CDR3 protein. The table records roughly 400,000 distinct CDR3 sequences, more than 70% of them present only once. V lost 3 bases and J 3 bases, leaving 12 bases between the germline ends. The CDR3 is made up of 15 amino acids. Germline V CDR1 and CDR2: KGHSH, LQKENI.

This sequence was found in a human donor with multiple sclerosis. Material: CD8+ T cells from PBMCs. This chain uses TRBV18 with TRBJ1-3; weak D call: TRBD1 (6 bases). Written as DNA, the CDR3 is TGTGCCAGCTCACCCCCAGGGGTAATTGGAAACACCATATATTTT. As protein: CASSPPGVIGNTIYF.